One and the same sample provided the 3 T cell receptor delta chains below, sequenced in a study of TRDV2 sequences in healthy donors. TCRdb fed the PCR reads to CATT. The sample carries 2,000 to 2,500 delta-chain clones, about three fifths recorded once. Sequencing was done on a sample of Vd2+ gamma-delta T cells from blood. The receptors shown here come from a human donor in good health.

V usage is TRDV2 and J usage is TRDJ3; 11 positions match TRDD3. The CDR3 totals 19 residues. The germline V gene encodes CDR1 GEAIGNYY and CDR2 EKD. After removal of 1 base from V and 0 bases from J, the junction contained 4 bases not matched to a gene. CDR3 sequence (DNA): TGTGCCTGTGACACTCTGGGGGATACATTCTCCTGGGACACCCGACAGATGTTTTTC. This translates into CACDTLGDTFSWDTRQMFF.

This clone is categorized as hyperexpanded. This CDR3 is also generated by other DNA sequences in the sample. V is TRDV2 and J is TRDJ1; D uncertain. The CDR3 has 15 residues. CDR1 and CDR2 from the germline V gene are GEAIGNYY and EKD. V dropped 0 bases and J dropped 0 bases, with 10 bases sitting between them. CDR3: CACDTVGTYTDKLIF. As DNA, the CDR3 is TGTGCCTGTGACACCGTTGGGACCTACACCGATAAACTCATCTTT.

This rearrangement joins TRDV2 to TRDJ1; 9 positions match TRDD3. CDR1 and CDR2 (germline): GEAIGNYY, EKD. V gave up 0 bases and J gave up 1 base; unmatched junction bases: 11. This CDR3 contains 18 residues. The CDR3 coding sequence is TGTGCCTGTGACACCCTCCGTACTGGGGGACCCGTCACCGATAAACTCATCTTT. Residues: CACDTLRTGGPVTDKLIF.